The 22 T cell receptor beta chains below were found in one sample sequenced in a study of blood T cell repertoires in COVID-19. Some clones are missing from TCRdb's copy, which holds only in-frame ones; the method was immunoSEQ multiplex PCR. Counted here are about 370,000 clones, around 92% occurring once; the ten biggest clones make up less than 2%. The sequenced sample was PBMCs or T cells enriched from blood (not recorded which). The receptor source for this set is a young woman who had recovered from COVID-19.

The chain recombines TRBV18 with TRBJ2-7, with a possible D match to TRBD1 (6 bases). This CDR3 has 16 amino acids. Trimming removed 3 bases from V and 2 bases from J, with 17 bases in between. Germline V gene lookup returns CDR1 KGHSH and CDR2 LQKENI. This chain's CDR3 is CASSPVGRGLTYEQYF. CDR3 nucleotides: TGTGCCAGCTCACCGGTCGGCAGGGGCCTTACCTACGAGCAGTACTTC.

This clone has only a few counts. This rearrangement joins TRBV6-6 to TRBJ2-3, with 8 bases matching TRBD1. With 6 bases clipped from V and 6 bases from J, the junction kept 8 bases outside the gene matches. Germline V CDR1 and CDR2: MNHNY, SVGAGI (reference sequence). This CDR3 has 14 amino acids. The CDR3 nucleotides are TGTGCCAGCAGGATTGACAGGGGTGAGGATACGCAGTATTTT. Protein sequence: CASRIDRGEDTQYF.

The chain recombines TRBV25-1 with TRBJ2-3; D unresolved. Germline V CDR1 and CDR2: MGHDK, SYGVNS. V lost 5 bases and J lost 7, with 7 bases in between. This CDR3 region has 11 residues. The DNA for the CDR3 is TGTGCCAGCAGTCTTCTTTATACGCAGTATTTT. Translating gives CASSLLYTQYF. The full variable domain, completed using reference TRBV25-1 and TRBJ2-3, is EADIYQTPRYLVIGTGKKITLECSQTMGHDKMYWYQQDPGMELHLIHYSYGVNSTEKGDLSSESTVSRIRTEHFPLTLESARPSHTSQYLCASSLLYTQYFGPGTRLTVL.

CDR3 amino acids: CASSLPGGAGDTQYF. Here the CDR3 DNA reads TGTGCCAGCAGTTTGCCGGGGGGCGCGGGAGATACGCAGTATTTT. This rearrangement joins TRBV27 to TRBJ2-3; a possible D gene is TRBD2 (7 bases). The germline gives CDR1 MNHEY, CDR2 SMNVEV (reference sequence). The CDR3 length is 15 residues. Trimming pared 3 bases from V and 5 bases from J, leaving 15 bases between.

The chain couples TRBV29-1 to TRBJ1-2, with 10 bases that match TRBD1. The CDR3 totals 13 residues. CDR1 and CDR2 (germline): SQVTM, ANQGSEA. The V gene end was trimmed by 5 bases and the J gene end by 7 bases; junction bases not matched to a gene: 7. The CDR3 region is CSVRDRGIGGYTF. In DNA, the CDR3 is TGCAGCGTTCGGGACAGGGGAATCGGTGGCTACACCTTC.

The V and J genes are TRBV10-3 and TRBJ1-3; D is ambiguous. CDR1 and CDR2 from the germline V gene are ENHRY and SYGVKD. The V gene lost 10 bases and the J gene lost 9 bases, with 25 bases spanning the gap. This CDR3 spans 15 amino acids. The CDR3 reads CATGFGVVGISTIYF. The CDR3, as DNA: TGTGCCACGGGGTTCGGAGTAGTAGGCATCAGCACCATATATTTT.

The chain couples TRBV19 to TRBJ2-7; TRBD1 is a possible D gene (5 bases). Germline-derived CDR1 and CDR2 are LNHDA and SQIVND (reference sequence). The CDR3 extends over 14 amino acids. V gave up 2 bases and J gave up 6 bases, with 14 bases separating them. The CDR3 DNA reads TGTGCCAGTAGTATAAAATCGACAGTCGGCGAGCAGTACTTC. It translates to CASSIKSTVGEQYF.

The chain links TRBV29-1 to TRBJ2-1; D possibly corresponds to TRBD2 (6 bases). Germline assignment: CDR1 SQVTM and CDR2 ANQGSEA. The length of the CDR3 is 15 residues. V dropped 6 bases and J dropped 6 bases, with 21 bases sitting between them. CDR3: CSVNLGGKVGNEQFF. The CDR3 nucleotides read TGCAGCGTAAACCTTGGCGGGAAGGTAGGCAATGAGCAGTTCTTC.

The chain uses TRBV19 and TRBJ2-1, with D tentatively TRBD2 (5 bases). Germline V gives CDR1 LNHDA, CDR2 SQIVND (reference sequence). The V end was cut by 0 bases, the J end by 8 bases, with 14 bases between. The CDR3 is 15 amino acids. CDR3 amino acids: CASSIEGAPHDEQFF. CDR3 in DNA: TGTGCCAGTAGTATAGAGGGAGCGCCACATGATGAGCAGTTCTTC.

There are a few counts of this clone. This chain connects TRBV27 to TRBJ2-2; 13 nucleotides align to TRBD2. The CDR3 sequence is 16 residues long. V trimming: 10 bases; J trimming: 5 bases; junction bases outside the gene matches: 10. The germline V gene encodes CDR1 MNHEY and CDR2 SMNVEV (reference sequence). In DNA form, the CDR3 reads TGTGCCACCTGGACTAGCGGGAGAGGGAGGACCGGGGAGCTGTTTTTT. Translation: CATWTSGRGRTGELFF.

This clone has just one count. The chain has TRBV6-5 and TRBJ1-2, with 8 bases aligning to TRBD1. This CDR3 contains 12 residues. V dropped 6 bases and J dropped 8; count of bases not matched to a gene: 5. The germline CDR1 and CDR2 sequences are MNHEY and SVGAGI. The CDR3 is CASRTGELGYTF. In nucleotides, the CDR3 is TGTGCCAGCAGGACAGGGGAATTGGGCTACACCTTC.

The chain links TRBV5-1 to TRBJ1-3, with TRBD1 matching 9 bases. The CDR3 spans 13 residues. Per germline, CDR1 SGHRS and CDR2 YFSETQ. V gave up 5 bases and J gave up 5 bases; unmatched junction bases: 2. The CDR3 protein is CASRGTGRNTIYF. For the CDR3, the DNA is TGCGCCAGCAGAGGGACAGGGCGAAACACCATATATTTT.

V usage is TRBV2 and J usage is TRBJ2-2; D remains unclear. V was shortened by 8 bases and J by 7 bases, with 11 bases between the two germline ends. The CDR3 covers 12 residues. Looked up from germline, CDR1 is SNHLY and CDR2 is FYNNEI. CDR3 sequence (DNA): TGTGCCAGCTACCAGGATTACGGGGAGCTGTTTTTT. Translated, it gives CASYQDYGELFF.

The genes are TRBV6-5 and TRBJ1-1; TRBD1 agrees at 8 bases. The CDR3 contains 14 residues. V trimming: 8 bases; J trimming: 1 base; junction bases outside the gene matches: 6. Germline CDR1 is MNHEY and CDR2 is SVGAGI. CDR3 sequence reads: CASETGARNTEAFF. The CDR3 DNA sequence: TGTGCCAGCGAGACAGGGGCAAGGAACACTGAAGCTTTCTTT.

The V gene is TRBV6-5, the J gene TRBJ2-7, with 8 bases aligning to TRBD1. CDR1 is MNHEY, CDR2 SVGAGI, per germline. Trimming at V came to 6 bases and at J to 2 bases, leaving 3 bases not matched to a gene. CDR3 length: 13 residues. The CDR3 DNA is TGTGCCAGCAGAAGACAGGGGCCCTACGAGCAGTACTTC. Translated: CASRRQGPYEQYF.

The chain couples TRBV7-9 to TRBJ1-1; 10 bases line up with TRBD1. Germline loops: CDR1 SEHNR, CDR2 FQNEAQ (reference sequence). Unmatched junction bases numbered 9, after V lost 5 bases and J lost 6 bases. The CDR3 consists of 15 residues. The CDR3 reads CASSPPWTGGPEAFF. CDR3 in DNA: TGTGCCAGCAGCCCTCCGTGGACAGGGGGACCTGAAGCTTTCTTT. Full variable domain (outside the CDR3, taken from reference TRBV7-9 and TRBJ1-1): DTGVSQNPRHKITKRGQNVTFRCDPISEHNRLYWYRQTLGQGPEFLTYFQNEAQLEKSRLLSDRFSAERPKGSFSTLEIQRTEQGDSAMYLCASSPPWTGGPEAFFGQGTRLTVV.

The chain combines TRBV4-1 with TRBJ2-2; D uncertain. V shed 3 bases and J shed 3 bases, with 14 bases lying between them. The germline CDR1 and CDR2 sequences are MGHRA and YSYEKL. This CDR3 is 16 amino acids long. CDR3 bases: TGCGCCAGCAGCCAGGTGGCAGGATCCCACACCGGGGAGCTGTTTTTT. It is translated as CASSQVAGSHTGELFF.

This clone was observed a single time. The chain uses TRBV2 and TRBJ2-3; 9 positions agree with TRBD2. The CDR3 is made up of 14 amino acids. CDR1 and CDR2 from the germline V gene are SNHLY and FYNNEI. Trimming took 8 bases from V and 3 from J; bases not matched to a gene: 6. This CDR3 reads CASAFAGGTDTQYF. CDR3 DNA sequence: TGTGCCAGCGCTTTTGCGGGAGGGACAGATACGCAGTATTTT.

The chain uses TRBV29-1 and TRBJ2-7, with D possibly being TRBD1 (6 bases). The CDR3 has 15 residues. Germline V gene sequence: CDR1 SQVTM, CDR2 ANQGSEA. Trimming pared 0 bases from V and 0 bases from J, leaving 12 bases between. CDR3 DNA sequence: TGCAGCGTTGAAGAACGAGACAGGACCTCCTACGAGCAGTACTTC. Its translation is CSVEERDRTSYEQYF.

The chain carries TRBV4-1 and TRBJ2-7; 7 bases line up with TRBD1. Germline V gene data show CDR1 as MGHRA and CDR2 as YSYEKL. Germline trimming cut 7 bases from V and 1 base from J; bases unmatched to any gene: 13. The CDR3 is made up of 16 amino acids. The DNA of the CDR3 is TGCGCCAGCAACCAGTACCCCGGGACAGATTCCTACGAGCAGTACTTC. This gives the protein CASNQYPGTDSYEQYF.

This clone was found once. The J gene is TRBJ2-3, the V gene TRBV7-3; D may be TRBD2 (6 bases). Germline-derived CDR1 and CDR2 are SGHTA and FQGTGA. The CDR3 sequence is 11 residues long. The ends were cut back, 5 bases at V and 11 bases at J, with 11 bases in the middle. The DNA of the CDR3 is TGTGCCAGCAGCGCACGGCGGGAGCAGTATTTT. Translating it yields CASSARREQYF.

This chain joins TRBV9 and TRBJ2-5; TRBD1 agrees at 7 bases. The CDR3 covers 13 residues. Germline CDR1 is SGDLS and CDR2 is YYNGEE. V shed 3 bases, J shed 2 bases, and the junction held 1 base outside the gene matches. DNA for the CDR3: TGTGCCAGCAGCGGGGGACAGCAAGAGACCCAGTACTTC. The encoded protein is CASSGGQQETQYF.